The 4 T cell receptor beta chains listed next were all sequenced from one sample in a study of shared clonotypes between healthy human individuals. Clones were read by immunoSEQ multiplex PCR, and TCRdb kept only the in-frame ones, dropping some. Here the sample spans about 1.1 million clones, 75% to 85% being singletons. Sequencing was done on a sample of memory CD4+ T cells from PBMCs. Subset reported: CD45RA-negative fraction. All receptors derive from a young man in good health. Some clones in this sample may be carry-over from other donors' samples.

The gene calls are TRBV5-4 and TRBJ2-3; 8 bases are shared with TRBD1. Germline V gene lookup returns CDR1 SGHNT and CDR2 YYREEE (reference sequence). The CDR3 runs 15 residues. The V gene end was trimmed by 1 base and the J gene end by 4 bases; junction bases not matched to a gene: 5. CDR3 region: CASSLPRTGSDTQYF. The CDR3 region has the DNA TGTGCCAGCAGCTTGCCCAGGACAGGGTCAGATACGCAGTATTTT.

On this clone: Other nucleotide sequences from this sample produce the same CDR3. The chain uses TRBV4-2 and TRBJ2-7; 7 nucleotides agree with TRBD1. Germline CDR1 is LGHNA and CDR2 is YNFKEQ. The trim removed 0 bases at V and 2 bases at J, leaving 4 bases unmatched. This CDR3 region has 15 residues. The DNA for the CDR3 is TGTGCCAGCAGCCAAGACCGCGACAGGGCCTACGAGCAGTACTTC. Translation: CASSQDRDRAYEQYF.

Only a few counts were recorded for this clone. The chain joins TRBV9 to TRBJ1-1; D may be TRBD1 (5 bases). V gave up 4 bases and J gave up 1 base, with 14 bases separating them. The CDR3 spans 15 residues. The germline V gene has CDR1 SGDLS and CDR2 YYNGEE. CDR3 DNA sequence: TGTGCCAGCAGCTCGACTTGGACAAGGAACACTGAAGCTTTCTTT. Translation: CASSSTWTRNTEAFF.

This chain joins TRBV5-5 and TRBJ1-1; D is uncertain. Germline assignment: CDR1 SGHKS and CDR2 YYEKEE (reference sequence). CDR3 length: 18 residues. Deletions cut 0 bases from V and 0 bases from J, with 18 bases between. Here the CDR3 reads CASSLGGRAQDMNTEAFF. Here the CDR3 DNA reads TGTGCCAGCAGCTTGGGTGGGAGGGCCCAAGACATGAACACTGAAGCTTTCTTT.